This T cell receptor beta chain was sequenced for a study of CD8 T cells in Susac syndrome. A note on this clonotype: The antigen remains undetermined.

Reverse transcription of about 0.45 to 1 ug RNA was performed with random hexamers. immunoSEQ multiplex PCR amplified TCR beta CDR3 across 54 Vbeta, 13 Jbeta. TCRdb itself ran the immunoSEQ multiplex PCR reads through MiXCR, one entry per CDR3 protein. The table records 130,000 or so distinct CDR3 sequences, approximately 89% of them present only once. CDR3 length equals 17 residues. Germline CDR1 and CDR2: SGHAT and FQNNGV. Trimming removed 5 bases at V and 8 bases at J, with 25 bases between. Study-level findings and limits: The TCR sequencing and HLA analysis in the study involved a relatively small number of individuals, as the study acknowledged.

The T cells that were sequenced for TCR beta were CD8+ and CD4+ cells from blood. TEMRA cells were FACS-enriched, with CD8+ and CD4+ T cells isolated negatively. V gene TRBV11-2 combines with J gene TRBJ2-1, with D tentatively TRBD1 or TRBD2 (7 bases each). The TCR comes from a human donor with multiple sclerosis. The sequenced material came from CD8+ T cells from PBMCs. The CDR3 loop is CASSPGNYGLDRDEQFF. CDR3 DNA: TGTGCCAGCAGCCCGGGAAACTACGGACTAGACAGGGATGAGCAGTTCTTC.